These 28 T cell receptor beta chains were all obtained from the same sample, sequenced in a study of molecular identifiers for immune sequencing clone quantification. A single record per CDR3 protein comes from TCRdb applying MiXCR to the PCR reads. The sample shows about half a million distinct CDR3 sequences, roughly 26% of them seen only once. Material for sequencing was naive CD8+ T cells from blood, with Jurkat cell RNA spiked in. Subset indicated: FACS-sorted CD8+CD4-CCR7+CD45RA+ naive T cells. The receptors come from a human donor in good health. Some libraries in this study had Jurkat cell RNA spiked in.

This clonotype was found many times. The chain combines TRBV25-1 with TRBJ2-7; 9 bases align to TRBD2. The length of the CDR3 is 17 residues. Germline CDR1 reads MGHDK; CDR2 reads SYGVNS. V gave up 6 bases and J gave up 3 bases; unmatched junction bases: 15. DNA of the CDR3: TGTGCCAGCAGCGCCACCGGGACTAGCATGAACCTCTACGAGCAGTACTTC. The encoded protein is CASSATGTSMNLYEQYF.

Comment on this clonotype: An end of the junction differs from the germline gene, which may be a read error. The chain links TRBV19 to TRBJ2-3, with 8 bases matching TRBD2. Germline CDR1 and CDR2: LNHDA and SQIVND (reference sequence). The CDR3 loop spans 14 amino acids. CDR3 sequence: CASSYGGGTDTQCF. Written as DNA, the CDR3 is TGTGCCAGTAGCTACGGGGGGGGCACAGATACGCAGTGTTTT.

This rearrangement joins TRBV20-1 to TRBJ1-3; D call uncertain. The CDR3 loop spans 13 amino acids. The ends were cut back, 0 bases at V and 5 bases at J, with 8 bases in the middle. CDR1 is DFQATT and CDR2 is SNEGSKA in the germline V gene (reference sequence). The CDR3 reads CSARDPLRNTIYF. The DNA for the CDR3 is TGCAGTGCTAGAGATCCCCTCCGAAACACCATATATTTT.

The chain carries TRBV19 and TRBJ2-1; 9 bases align to TRBD2. Germline lookup yields CDR1 LNHDA and CDR2 SQIVND (reference sequence). V gave up 8 bases and J gave up 5 bases; unmatched junction bases: 4. The CDR3 spans 13 residues. The CDR3 reads CASLSSGNNEQFF. Written as DNA, the CDR3 is TGTGCCAGTTTGTCTAGCGGGAACAATGAGCAGTTCTTC. The full variable domain, its missing parts supplied by reference TRBV19 and TRBJ2-1, is DGGITQSPKYLFRKEGQNVTLSCEQNLNHDAMYWYRQDPGQGLRLIYYSQIVNDFQKGDIAEGYSVSREKKESFPLTVTSAQKNPTAFYLCASLSSGNNEQFFGPGTRLTVL.

On this clonotype: One end of the junction varies from germline; a read error may be responsible. The rearrangement links TRBV10-2 to TRBJ2-3, with D perhaps matching TRBD2 (6 bases). Per the germline V gene, CDR1 is WSHSY and CDR2 is SAAADI. The CDR3 totals 13 residues. The CDR3 DNA reads as TGCGCCGGCATGGTTACTAGCACAGACACGCAGTATTTT. Its protein product is CAGMVTSTDTQYF.

This clonotype was seen a few times. The genes are TRBV30 and TRBJ1-2, with D tentatively TRBD1 (6 bases). This CDR3 has 13 residues. CDR1 and CDR2 from the germline V gene are GTSNPN and SVGIG (reference sequence). With 0 bases removed from V and 6 bases from J, the gap between germline ends came to 11 bases. The chain's CDR3 is CAWSVWTVDGYTF. DNA of the CDR3: TGTGCCTGGAGTGTGTGGACAGTCGATGGCTACACCTTC.

This clonotype came up a few times. This sequence joins TRBV4-1 and TRBJ1-5, with 12 bases matching TRBD1. Losses at the gene ends were 1 base for V and 2 bases for J; bases not matched to a gene: 12. Germline loops: CDR1 MGHRA, CDR2 YSYEKL. The CDR3 contains 20 residues. CDR3 amino acids: CASSQAALSGTGGGNQPQHF. Here the CDR3 DNA reads TGCGCCAGCAGCCAAGCTGCTCTTTCCGGGACAGGGGGCGGCAATCAGCCCCAGCATTTT.

This clonotype has only a few counts. The rearrangement uses TRBV20-1 and TRBJ1-6; D is unclear. This CDR3 contains 15 residues. Germline CDR1 reads DFQATT; CDR2 reads SNEGSKA (reference sequence). V was pared by 6 bases and J by 5 bases, with 17 bases between. The CDR3 loop is CSAEVPGRDNSPLHF. The CDR3, as DNA: TGCAGTGCGGAGGTCCCCGGGAGGGATAATTCACCCCTCCACTTT.

This clonotype was picked up a small number of times. This chain connects TRBV20-1 to TRBJ2-5; 8 bases match TRBD2. V was clipped by 3 bases and J by 3 bases; unmatched bases: 3. Germline V CDR1 and CDR2: DFQATT, SNEGSKA (reference sequence). This CDR3 region has 13 residues. The CDR3 DNA follows: TGCAGTGCTAGGGCGGGACTAGAAGAGACCCAGTACTTC. Translation: CSARAGLEETQYF.

This clonotype has more than one count but fewer than ten. Here the CDR3 DNA reads TGCAGTGCTAGACCCTATAGCGGGAGTTCCTACGAGCAGTACTTC. Translating gives CSARPYSGSSYEQYF. The gene calls are TRBV20-1 and TRBJ2-7; 9 bases are shared with TRBD2. V lost 2 bases to trimming and J lost 1 base; unmatched junction nucleotides: 6. Germline CDR1 is DFQATT and CDR2 is SNEGSKA (reference sequence). The CDR3 spans 15 residues.

This clonotype was recorded a few times. This rearrangement joins TRBV19 to TRBJ2-7, with D hard to call. Germline-derived CDR1 and CDR2 are LNHDA and SQIVND (reference sequence). Between the trimmed V and J ends, which lost 1 base and 2 bases, there was a span of 12 bases. The CDR3 length is 15 residues. The DNA for the CDR3 is TGTGCCAGTAGTATAGCGGCATACCCTACCTACGAGCAGTACTTC. This translates into CASSIAAYPTYEQYF.

The chain links TRBV25-1 to TRBJ2-7, with D possibly matching TRBD1 (6 bases). CDR1 is MGHDK and CDR2 is SYGVNS in the germline V gene. V was pared by 2 bases and J by 2 bases, with 16 bases between. This CDR3 is built from 16 residues. CDR3 region: CASSEHPTGETYEQYF. CDR3 coding DNA: TGTGCCAGCAGTGAACACCCGACAGGAGAGACCTACGAGCAGTACTTC.

This chain joins TRBV25-1 and TRBJ2-5, with a tentative D call TRBD1 (6 bases). V lost 9 bases to trimming and J lost 3 bases, with 17 bases between them. Germline CDR1 reads MGHDK; CDR2 reads SYGVNS. The CDR3 consists of 14 residues. CDR3 sequence: CASTSEDRKETQYF. The DNA of the CDR3 is TGTGCCAGTACGAGTGAGGACAGAAAAGAGACCCAGTACTTC.

There are a few counts of this clonotype. The V and J genes are TRBV7-3 and TRBJ2-3; D remains unclear. V was trimmed by 4 bases and J by 2 bases, leaving 10 bases between them. The germline gives CDR1 SGHTA, CDR2 FQGTGA. CDR3 size: 14 residues. CDR3 residues: CASSSDGNTDTQYF. CDR3 nucleotide sequence: TGTGCCAGCAGCTCCGACGGAAACACAGATACGCAGTATTTT.

The V and J genes are TRBV11-2 and TRBJ2-7, with 12 positions matching TRBD2. Losses at the gene ends were 4 bases for V and 0 bases for J; bases not matched to a gene: 4. The CDR3 runs to 16 residues. Per germline, CDR1 SGHAT and CDR2 FQNNGV. CDR3 nucleotides: TGTGCCAGCAGCTCCCTGACTAGCGGGGGCTCCTACGAGCAGTACTTC. Protein: CASSSLTSGGSYEQYF.

On this clonotype itself: With a much larger clone just one base away, this may be a read error. In DNA form, the CDR3 reads TGTGCCAGCAGTCACGGACAGATCACCTCCTACGAGCAGTACTTC. Protein sequence: CASSHGQITSYEQYF. The chain couples TRBV28 to TRBJ2-7, with D perhaps TRBD1 (6 bases). Trimming shortened V by 5 bases and J by 0 bases, and 14 bases separated the two germline ends. Germline V gene data show CDR1 as MDHEN and CDR2 as SYDVKM. There are 15 residues in the CDR3.

This clonotype was counted at least ten times. V usage is TRBV9 and J usage is TRBJ2-5; 16 bases match TRBD2. Germline V lookup: CDR1 SGDLS, CDR2 YYNGEE. The V segment lost 6 bases and the J segment 5 bases; nucleotides outside the gene matches: 4. The CDR3 extends over 15 amino acids. CDR3 residues: CASTPGLAGGETQYF. DNA for the CDR3: TGTGCCAGCACTCCGGGACTAGCGGGAGGGGAGACCCAGTACTTC.

V and J are TRBV9 and TRBJ2-1; the match to TRBD2 covers 9 bases. The junction had 12 bases not matched to a gene; V was cut back by 3 bases and J by 8 bases. CDR1 is SGDLS and CDR2 is YYNGEE in the germline V gene. The CDR3 has 16 amino acids. CDR3 in DNA: TGTGCCAGCAGCGCGCCTTCTAGCGGGACCAGGCATGAGCAGTTCTTC. This gives the protein CASSAPSSGTRHEQFF.

This chain links TRBV2 with TRBJ2-1; a weak D match, TRBD2 (8 bases). V dropped 2 bases and J dropped 5 bases, with 13 bases sitting between them. The V gene's germline CDR1 is SNHLY and CDR2 FYNNEI. The CDR3 spans 15 residues. The CDR3 sequence is CASSETGGGHNEQFF. The CDR3 DNA reads TGTGCCAGCAGTGAAACGGGAGGGGGCCACAATGAGCAGTTCTTC. Using reference TRBV2 and TRBJ2-1 for the parts outside the CDR3, the full variable domain is EPEVTQTPSHQVTQMGQEVILRCVPISNHLYFYWYRQILGQKVEFLVSFYNNEISEKSEIFDDQFSVERPDGSNFTLKIRSTKLEDSAMYFCASSETGGGHNEQFFGPGTRLTVL.

This clonotype appeared many times. The chain links TRBV6-2 or TRBV6-3 to TRBJ2-7, with 8 bases aligning to TRBD1. Germline V gene lookup returns CDR1 MNHEY and CDR2 SVGEGT. This CDR3 has 16 amino acids. Trimming removed 0 bases from V and 4 bases from J; junction bases left unmatched: 8. CDR3 sequence (DNA): TGTGCCAGCAGTTACTCGACGGACAGGGTTCAGTACGAGCAGTACTTC. Translating gives CASSYSTDRVQYEQYF.

This clonotype was counted a few times. V is TRBV7-9 and J is TRBJ1-1, with TRBD1 matching over 10 bases. CDR1 is SEHNR and CDR2 is FQNEAQ in the germline V gene (reference sequence). This CDR3 spans 15 amino acids. V lost 3 bases, J lost 3 bases, and 4 bases stayed unmatched. DNA of the CDR3: TGTGCCAGCAGCTTGGGACAGGGGAGGCACACTGAAGCTTTCTTT. This translates into CASSLGQGRHTEAFF.

Remarks on this clonotype: Germline and junction disagree at one end, which may indicate a read error. The chain joins TRBV19 to TRBJ2-6, with D hard to call. From germline, CDR1 is LNHDA and CDR2 SQIVND (reference sequence). This CDR3 region has 15 residues. CDR3 region: CTSSMASRGANVLTF. The CDR3 DNA follows: TGTACCAGTAGTATGGCCAGCCGCGGGGCCAACGTCCTGACTTTC.

For this clonotype: Since a much larger clone is just one base distant, this may be a read error. The V gene is TRBV5-6, the J gene TRBJ2-3, with unresolved D. CDR3 length: 13 residues. Germline CDR1 and CDR2: SGHDT and YYEEEE. The CDR3 is CASSLEYTDAQYF. The CDR3 nucleotides read TGTGCCAGCAGCTTGGAGTACACAGATGCGCAGTATTTT.

The V gene is TRBV20-1, the J gene TRBJ2-5, with 7 bases fitting TRBD1. After removal of 6 bases from V and 1 base from J, the junction contained 14 bases not matched to a gene. This CDR3 region has 16 residues. Germline CDR1 reads DFQATT; CDR2 reads SNEGSKA (reference sequence). CDR3 DNA sequence: TGCAGTGCCAACACACCGGGACAGATAGTCCAAGAGACCCAGTACTTC. Residues: CSANTPGQIVQETQYF.

There are many counts of this clonotype. The chain uses TRBV4-3 and TRBJ2-5; 7 bases are shared with TRBD1. The CDR3 has 15 residues. Germline V gene lookup returns CDR1 LGHNA and CDR2 YSLEER. V gave up 3 bases and J gave up 3 bases; unmatched junction bases: 7. As DNA, the CDR3 is TGCGCCAGCAGCCAGACTCCAGGACAGGAAGAGACCCAGTACTTC. This sequence encodes CASSQTPGQEETQYF.

Concerning this clonotype itself: One base away lies a much larger clone, so this may be a sequencing read error. The DNA of the CDR3 is TGTGCCAGCAGCTCCCCGGCGGGCCCCTCCTACGAGCAGTACTTC. This sequence encodes CASSSPAGPSYEQYF. The chain couples TRBV11-1 to TRBJ2-7, with D perhaps matching TRBD2 (5 bases). The CDR3 length is 15 residues. V lost 4 bases and J 0 bases, leaving 13 bases between the germline ends. Germline V gene lookup returns CDR1 SGHAT and CDR2 FQDESV (reference sequence).

This clonotype has more than one count but fewer than ten. The chain is built from TRBV14 and TRBJ2-7; D gene unclear. The CDR3 consists of 13 residues. V shed 0 bases and J shed 5 bases, with 8 bases lying between them. Germline CDR1 is SGHDN and CDR2 is FVKESK. The CDR3 DNA reads as TGTGCCAGCAGCCAAGATGGGTTGGACGAGCAGTACTTC. Translated, it gives CASSQDGLDEQYF.

The rearrangement uses TRBV19 and TRBJ2-7, with 9 bases that match TRBD1. The CDR3 sequence is 19 residues long. With 4 bases clipped from V and 7 bases from J, the junction kept 23 bases outside the gene matches. Looked up from germline, CDR1 is LNHDA and CDR2 is SQIVND (reference sequence). CDR3: CASSSPGQGSPWTSGEQYF. CDR3 sequence (DNA): TGTGCCAGTAGTAGTCCGGGACAGGGATCTCCCTGGACATCGGGGGAGCAGTACTTC.